This T cell receptor beta chain derives from a study of blood T cells in healthy people across ages. Drawing of peripheral blood yielded ten milliliters from each donor. Looked up from germline, CDR1 is SEHNR and CDR2 is FQNEAQ (reference sequence). The CDR3 is 12 residues long. Then a second PCR, running about 6 to 12 cycles, was carried out with a sample-barcoded 5' primer and a J-beta primer mix. TCRdb passed the 5' RACE reads through MiXCR, listing each CDR3 protein once. The data show some 710,000 distinct CDR3 sequences, with roughly 46% seen just once and roughly 20% held by the top ten. Worth noting for this clonotype: Germline and junction disagree at one end, which may indicate a read error.

This TCR derives from a man at least 80 years old in good health. This chain uses TRBV7-9 with TRBJ2-5; D is unclear. The sequencing sample was made of blood. For the CDR3, the DNA is TGTGCCAGCAGCTTCAATGAAGAGACCCGGTACTTC. Translated: CASSFNEETRYF.